The entry below describes one T cell receptor (beta chain). What it recognizes is unknown. The germline gives CDR1 SGHRS, CDR2 YFSETQ. V was pared by 0 bases and J by 2 bases, with 14 bases between. The CDR3 length is 17 residues. The record originates from a study of T cell responses to AZD1222 COVID-19 vaccine. Assay used: immunoSEQ multiplex PCR; TCRdb lists only in-frame clones, some missing. This sample has 150,000 or so clones, with about 90% found just once. Study outcomes and limitations: Baseline seropositivity characterized only six AZD1222 recipients. Reportedly, nearly half of unique spike TCRs recognized epitopes outside B.1.351/B.1.1.7 mutations. The donor cohort was predominantly white British with a female majority, and clonal diversity may have been underestimated. Spike-specific TCR depth and breadth grew after two AZD1222 doses.

The genes are TRBV5-1 and TRBJ1-4; D is possibly TRBD1 (5 bases). This TCR was recovered from an adult in good health. Material: peripheral blood, obtained on day 0 of AZD1222 vaccination. The chain's CDR3 is CASSLVGQRNTNEKLFF. The CDR3 DNA reads TGCGCCAGCAGCTTGGTCGGACAACGGAACACTAATGAAAAACTGTTTTTT.